Each of the 5 T cell receptor beta chains below was sequenced from the same sample in a study of PD-1 blockade in mismatch repair-deficient tumors. Profiling relied on immunoSEQ multiplex PCR, and the TCRdb table lists in-frame clones only, not all of them. The table has 120,000 or so clones, about 85% seen once. Here the sequenced sample was peripheral blood, taken 44 weeks after starting pembrolizumab. Receptors were obtained from an adult with mismatch repair-deficient cancer.

This chain links TRBV6-6 with TRBJ2-3; D unclear. This CDR3 is built from 14 residues. V dropped 7 bases and J dropped 5 bases, with 16 bases sitting between them. Germline CDR1 and CDR2: MNHNY and SVGAGI (reference sequence). The CDR3 nucleotides are TGTGCCAGCAACCTAGGTGCCCCATTAGATACGCAGTATTTT. This gives the protein CASNLGAPLDTQYF.

V and J are TRBV5-1 and TRBJ2-7, with 7 bases lining up with TRBD1. This CDR3 has 14 residues. Per germline, CDR1 SGHRS and CDR2 YFSETQ. V was clipped by 4 bases and J by 5 bases; unmatched bases: 9. CDR3: CASSPGTVFHEQYF. In nucleotides, the CDR3 is TGCGCCAGCAGCCCCGGGACAGTGTTCCACGAGCAGTACTTC.

This chain links TRBV12-5 with TRBJ1-5, with D uncertain. Germline V gene data show CDR1 as LGHNT and CDR2 as FRNRAP. This CDR3 comprises 14 residues. V lost 7 bases to trimming and J lost 6 bases, with 16 bases between them. CDR3 loop: CASVPDEGGQPQHF. The CDR3 region has the DNA TGTGCTAGTGTCCCGGACGAGGGAGGTCAGCCCCAGCATTTT.

As to this clone: Compared with germline, one end of the junction differs, possibly owing to a read error. The chain joins TRBV5-4 to TRBJ2-7; 9 nucleotides align to TRBD1. This CDR3 contains 15 residues. Germline assignment: CDR1 SGHNT and CDR2 YYREEE (reference sequence). The CDR3 region has the DNA TGTGCCAGCAGCTTGGTAGGTCACAGGGGGCGGCCGGCGAACTTC. Translating it yields CASSLVGHRGRPANF.

The chain is built from TRBV15 and TRBJ2-7; 11 nucleotides align to TRBD2. The length of the CDR3 is 19 residues. The V and J ends lost 2 bases and 2 bases, in that order; junction bases with no gene match: 14. Germline assignment: CDR1 LNHNV and CDR2 YYDKDF (reference sequence). CDR3: CATSRTPGTSGDIAYEQYF. DNA for the CDR3: TGTGCCACCAGCAGAACCCCCGGGACTAGCGGTGATATCGCCTACGAGCAGTACTTC.